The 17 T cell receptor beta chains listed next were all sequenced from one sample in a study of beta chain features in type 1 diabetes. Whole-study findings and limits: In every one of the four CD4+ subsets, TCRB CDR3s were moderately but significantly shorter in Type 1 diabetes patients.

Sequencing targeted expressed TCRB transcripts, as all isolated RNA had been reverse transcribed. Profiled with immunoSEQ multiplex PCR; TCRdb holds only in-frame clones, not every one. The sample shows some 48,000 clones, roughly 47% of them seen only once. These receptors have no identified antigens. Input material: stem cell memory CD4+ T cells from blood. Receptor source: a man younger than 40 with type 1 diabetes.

The CDR3 reads CASSFTRTDTQYF. The CDR3 bases are TGTGCCAGCAGCTTTACTAGAACAGATACGCAGTATTTT. The chain is built from TRBV7-9 and TRBJ2-3; tentatively, D is TRBD2 (5 bases). Germline CDR1 is SEHNR and CDR2 is FQNEAQ (reference sequence). With 3 bases removed from V and 3 bases from J, the gap between germline ends came to 7 bases. The CDR3 is made up of 13 amino acids.

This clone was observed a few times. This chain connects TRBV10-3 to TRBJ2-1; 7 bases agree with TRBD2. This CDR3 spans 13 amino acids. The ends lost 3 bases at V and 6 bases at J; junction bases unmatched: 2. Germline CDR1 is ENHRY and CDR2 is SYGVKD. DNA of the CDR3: TGTGCCATCAGTGAAACTAGCGCCAATGAGCAGTTCTTC. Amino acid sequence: CAISETSANEQFF.

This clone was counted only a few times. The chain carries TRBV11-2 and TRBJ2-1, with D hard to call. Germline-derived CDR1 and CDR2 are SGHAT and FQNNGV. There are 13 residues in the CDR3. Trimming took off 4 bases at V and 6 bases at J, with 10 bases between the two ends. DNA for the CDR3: TGTGCCAGCAGCTCGCAGAAAGTCAATGAGCAGTTCTTC. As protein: CASSSQKVNEQFF.

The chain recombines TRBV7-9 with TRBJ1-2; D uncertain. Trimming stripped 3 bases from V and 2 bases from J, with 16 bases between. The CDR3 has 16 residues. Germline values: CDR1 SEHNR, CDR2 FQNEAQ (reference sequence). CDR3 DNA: TGTGCCAGCAGCTTTAATAACCAGAGGGCCAACTATGGCTACACCTTC. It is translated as CASSFNNQRANYGYTF.

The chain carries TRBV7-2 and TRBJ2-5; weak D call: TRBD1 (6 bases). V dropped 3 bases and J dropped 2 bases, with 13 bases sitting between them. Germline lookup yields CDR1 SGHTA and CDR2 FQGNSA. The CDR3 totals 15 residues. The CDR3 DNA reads TGTGCCAGCAGCTTCGTGGACAGCAGGCAAGAGACCCAGTACTTC. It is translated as CASSFVDSRQETQYF. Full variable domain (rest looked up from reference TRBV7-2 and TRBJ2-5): GAGVSQSPSNKVTEKGKDVELRCDPISGHTALYWYRQSLGQGLEFLIYFQGNSAPDKSGLPSDRFSAERTGGSVSTLTIQRTQQEDSAVYLCASSFVDSRQETQYFGPGTRLLVL.

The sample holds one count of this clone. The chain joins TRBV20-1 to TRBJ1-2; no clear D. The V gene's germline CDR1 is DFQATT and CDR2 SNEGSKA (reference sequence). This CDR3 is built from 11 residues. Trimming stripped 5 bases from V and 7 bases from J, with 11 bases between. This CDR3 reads CSASPGPGYTF. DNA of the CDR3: TGCAGTGCTTCCCCAGGCCCTGGCTACACCTTC.

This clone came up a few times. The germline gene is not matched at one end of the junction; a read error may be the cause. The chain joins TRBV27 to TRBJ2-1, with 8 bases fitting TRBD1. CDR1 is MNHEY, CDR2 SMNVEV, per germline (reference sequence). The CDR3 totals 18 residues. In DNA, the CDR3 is TGTGCCAGCAGCTTATGGATGTCCAGGGGGCTTCATGGCAATGAGCAGTTCTTC. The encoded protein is CASSLWMSRGLHGNEQFF.

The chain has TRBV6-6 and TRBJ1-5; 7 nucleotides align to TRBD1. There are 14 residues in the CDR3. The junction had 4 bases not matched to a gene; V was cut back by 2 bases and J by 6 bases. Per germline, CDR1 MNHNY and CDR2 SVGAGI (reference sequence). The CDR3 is CASSYAEGAQPQHF. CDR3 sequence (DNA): TGTGCCAGCAGTTACGCAGAGGGGGCTCAGCCCCAGCATTTT.

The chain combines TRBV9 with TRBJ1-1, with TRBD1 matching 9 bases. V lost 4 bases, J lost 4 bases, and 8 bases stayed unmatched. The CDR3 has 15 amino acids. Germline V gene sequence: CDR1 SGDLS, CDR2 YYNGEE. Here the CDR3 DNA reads TGTGCCAGCAGCCTAGGACAGGGGTACTCCACTGAAGCTTTCTTT. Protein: CASSLGQGYSTEAFF.

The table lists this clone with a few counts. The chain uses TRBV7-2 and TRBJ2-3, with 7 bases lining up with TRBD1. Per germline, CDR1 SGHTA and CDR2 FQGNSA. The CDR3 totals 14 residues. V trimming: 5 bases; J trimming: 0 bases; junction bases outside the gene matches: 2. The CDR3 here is CASSGGQSTDTQYF. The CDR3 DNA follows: TGTGCCAGCAGCGGGGGACAGAGCACAGATACGCAGTATTTT.

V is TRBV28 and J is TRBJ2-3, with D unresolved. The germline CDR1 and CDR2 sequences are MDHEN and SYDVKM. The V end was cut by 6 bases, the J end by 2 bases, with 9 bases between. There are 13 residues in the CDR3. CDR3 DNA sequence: TGTGCCAGCAGCTCACACCTCACAGATACGCAGTATTTT. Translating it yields CASSSHLTDTQYF. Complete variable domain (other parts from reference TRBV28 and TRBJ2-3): DVKVTQSSRYLVKRTGEKVFLECVQDMDHENMFWYRQDPGLGLRLIYFSYDVKMKEKGDIPEGYSVSREKKERFSLILESASTNQTSMYLCASSSHLTDTQYFGPGTRLTVL.

CDR3 sequence: CASSSLANEQFF. The CDR3 DNA reads as TGTGCCAGCAGCTCCCTAGCAAATGAGCAGTTCTTC. The J gene is TRBJ2-1, the V gene TRBV7-3; possible D gene TRBD2, 5 bases. Trimming removed 4 bases from V and 7 bases from J, with 8 bases in between. Germline CDR1 SGHTA, CDR2 FQGTGA. The length of the CDR3 is 12 residues.

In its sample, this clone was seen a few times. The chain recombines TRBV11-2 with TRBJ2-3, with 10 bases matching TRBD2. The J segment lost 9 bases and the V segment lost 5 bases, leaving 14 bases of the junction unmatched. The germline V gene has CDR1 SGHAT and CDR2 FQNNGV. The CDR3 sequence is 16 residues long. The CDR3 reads CASSGGLAEMGRTQYF. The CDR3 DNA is TGTGCCAGCAGCGGCGGACTAGCGGAGATGGGGCGGACGCAGTATTTT.

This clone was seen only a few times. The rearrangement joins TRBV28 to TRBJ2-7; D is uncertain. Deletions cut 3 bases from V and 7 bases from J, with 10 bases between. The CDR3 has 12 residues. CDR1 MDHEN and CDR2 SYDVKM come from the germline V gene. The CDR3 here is CASSFPLREQYF. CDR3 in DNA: TGTGCCAGCAGTTTTCCCCTGAGGGAGCAGTACTTC.

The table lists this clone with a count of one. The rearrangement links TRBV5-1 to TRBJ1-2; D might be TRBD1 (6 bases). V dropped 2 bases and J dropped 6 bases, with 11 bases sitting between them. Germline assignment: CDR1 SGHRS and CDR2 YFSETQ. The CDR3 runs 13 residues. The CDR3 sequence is CASSLQGWDGYTF. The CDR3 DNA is TGCGCCAGCAGCTTACAGGGCTGGGATGGCTACACCTTC. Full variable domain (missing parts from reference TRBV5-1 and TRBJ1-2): KAGVTQTPRYLIKTRGQQVTLSCSPISGHRSVSWYQQTPGQGLQFLFEYFSETQRNKGNFPGRFSGRQFSNSRSEMNVSTLELGDSALYLCASSLQGWDGYTFGSGTRLTVV.

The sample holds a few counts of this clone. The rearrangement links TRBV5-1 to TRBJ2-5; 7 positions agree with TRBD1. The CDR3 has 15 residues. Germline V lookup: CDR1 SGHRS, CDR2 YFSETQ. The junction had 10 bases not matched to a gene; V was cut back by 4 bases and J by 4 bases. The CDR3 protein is CASSPRDSRRETQYF. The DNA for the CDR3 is TGCGCCAGCAGCCCCCGGGACAGTCGGAGAGAGACCCAGTACTTC.

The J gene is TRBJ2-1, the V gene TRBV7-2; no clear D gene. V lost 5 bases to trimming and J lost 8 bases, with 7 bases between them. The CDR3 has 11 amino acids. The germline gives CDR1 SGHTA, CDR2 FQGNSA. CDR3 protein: CASSLIDEQFF. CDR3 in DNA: TGTGCCAGCAGCCTTATCGATGAGCAGTTCTTC.